This TCR beta chain appears in the sequencing data of a study of blood T cell repertoires in COVID-19. For the study at large: PBMCs, B-cell-depleted T cells, or T cells provided the cDNA or gDNA that made up the material.

V trimming: 5 bases; J trimming: 6 bases; junction bases outside the gene matches: 7. Germline CDR1 MDHEN, CDR2 SYDVKM. This CDR3 region has 15 residues. Produced via immunoSEQ multiplex PCR; TCRdb's table is partial and in-frame only. The sample has some 400,000 clones; nearly 90% are singletons. The clonotype originates from a man between 18 and 35 years old with active or convalescent COVID-19. The chain joins TRBV28 to TRBJ2-1, with 10 bases aligning to TRBD2. Sequencing input: peripheral blood. The chain's CDR3 is CASSPGTSDLNEQFF. CDR3 nucleotide sequence: TGTGCCAGCAGTCCCGGGACTAGCGATCTCAATGAGCAGTTCTTC. Looking up the rest from reference TRBV28 and TRBJ2-1 gives the full variable domain: DVKVTQSSRYLVKRTGEKVFLECVQDMDHENMFWYRQDPGLGLRLIYFSYDVKMKEKGDIPEGYSVSREKKERFSLILESASTNQTSMYLCASSPGTSDLNEQFFGPGTRLTVL.